Given below is one T cell receptor (beta chain) in context. There are a few counts of this clone. Its cognate antigen has yet to be identified. Base qualities are not recorded, but no much larger clone differs from it by a single base. CDR1 and CDR2 are drawn from the germline V gene: SGHVS, FQNEAQ. Including the terminal cysteine and phenylalanine, the CDR3 comprises 15 residues. Just the 45-base CDR3 DNA is kept, in frame starting at base 1. Relative to germline, V is missing 5 bases and J is missing 6 bases, with 11 bases of the junction outside any gene match. The data originate from a study of blood T cell repertoires in COVID-19 (dated by TCRdb to the early 2020s). Describing the broader study: Samples covering the acute and convalescent phases of COVID-19 were provided by collaborators in the United States, Italy and Spain. The dataset comprised deeply sampled blood TCRbeta repertoires from subjects exposed to, actively infected with, or recovered from COVID-19. The material from the prospective study consisted of cDNA or gDNA derived from T cells, B-cell-depleted T cells, or PBMCs. Sample metadata almost always included a de-identified subject ID, COVID-19 status, age in years and sex. Samples were obtained from the ongoing ImmuneRACE study (first 160 participants) and from 1,000 to 1,500 subjects provided by 6 global collaborators. The repertoires were released in a freely available public database intended as a resource for research on the immune response to SARS-CoV-2. Where HLA class I and class II types were available, the types were taken from metadata supplied by the sample provider, not from assay-based typing. Overall study results and their limits: The quantity of clinical and demographic metadata differed by source and by participant and was supplied without curation.

The immunoSEQ Assay, a bias-controlled multiplex PCR, was used to amplify TCRbeta CDR3 regions from genomic DNA. As for the original processing: Nucleated cell counts per sample were estimated from amplification of reference gene primers within the assay. To quantify the absolute abundance of each unique TCRbeta CDR3 rearrangement, sequence reads were collapsed and filtered. For each sample, productive Simpson clonality was calculated as the square root of Simpson's diversity index over productive rearrangements. Held by TCRdb, this immuneACCESS table contains in-frame sequences only and omits some clones. Under half of the omission traces to an unresolved V gene where checked; the cause of the rest is unknown. That table furnishes V, J and clone size, whereas the DNA furnished D and trimming. The sample table lists a few hundred thousand clones, 70% to 90% of them with a count of one. The top ten hold approximately 5% of the sample.

Participants in the prospective study were enrolled through a virtual design, were aged 18 to 89 years, and lived in some 24 United States geographic areas. To assign participants to cohorts, the prospective study relied on clinical history that participants themselves reported in a screening survey and a study questionnaire. For ImmuneRACE Cohort 3, a participant was defined as recovered based on two consecutive negative NP/OP PCR tests, clearance by a healthcare professional, or resolution of symptoms. Mobile phlebotomists in the prospective study collected whole blood, serum and a nasopharyngeal or oropharyngeal swab from every participant. Prospective study participants could optionally give additional blood draws and questionnaires over an approximately two-month period. Prospective study blood samples were shipped either frozen or at room temperature before DNA extraction.

This sequence uses TRBV7-8 and TRBJ2-7, and 9 junction bases match TRBD1. Specimen: PBMCs or T cells enriched from blood (not recorded which). This sequence originates from a woman in her 30s who had recovered from COVID-19. DNA sequence: TGTGCCAGCAGCACCGATGACAGGGGGGACTTCGAGCAGTACTTC. Its amino acids are CASSTDDRGDFEQYF.